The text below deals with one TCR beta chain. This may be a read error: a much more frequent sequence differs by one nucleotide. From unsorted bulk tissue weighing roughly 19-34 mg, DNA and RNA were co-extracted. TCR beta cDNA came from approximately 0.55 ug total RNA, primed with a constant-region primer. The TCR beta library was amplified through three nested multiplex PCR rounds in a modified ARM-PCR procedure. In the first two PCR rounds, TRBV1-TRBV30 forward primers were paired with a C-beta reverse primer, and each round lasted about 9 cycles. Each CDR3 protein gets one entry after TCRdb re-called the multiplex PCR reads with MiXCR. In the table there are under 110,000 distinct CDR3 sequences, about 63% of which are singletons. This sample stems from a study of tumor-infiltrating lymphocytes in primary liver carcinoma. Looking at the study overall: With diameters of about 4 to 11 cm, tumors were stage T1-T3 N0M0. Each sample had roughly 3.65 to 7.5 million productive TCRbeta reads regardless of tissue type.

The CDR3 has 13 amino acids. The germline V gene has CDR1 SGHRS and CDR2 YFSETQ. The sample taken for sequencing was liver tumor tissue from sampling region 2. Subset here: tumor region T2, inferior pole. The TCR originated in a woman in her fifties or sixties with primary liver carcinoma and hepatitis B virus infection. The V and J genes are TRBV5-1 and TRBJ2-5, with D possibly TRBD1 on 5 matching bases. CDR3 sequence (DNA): TGCGCCAGCAGCTTGAGACAGCAAGAGACCCGGTACTTC. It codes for CASSLRQQETRYF.